Following are 14 T cell receptor beta chains from one sample sequenced in a study of blood T cell repertoires in COVID-19. Profiling relied on immunoSEQ multiplex PCR, and the TCRdb table lists in-frame clones only, not all of them. The data contain tens of thousands of clones, 70% to 90% of them seen just once; the ten biggest clones take up 12%. Sample: peripheral blood. The receptor source for this set is a human donor in a cohort sampled during active COVID-19.

The chain recombines TRBV18 with TRBJ1-3; the match to TRBD1 covers 7 bases. CDR1 and CDR2 from the germline V gene are KGHSH and LQKENI. V gave up 8 bases and J gave up 0 bases; unmatched junction bases: 13. The CDR3 extends over 17 amino acids. As DNA, the CDR3 is TGTGCCAGCGCCTTTTACAGGGGAGGACTCTCTGGAAACACCATATATTTT. Protein: CASAFYRGGLSGNTIYF.

The gene calls are TRBV6-4 and TRBJ1-3; D ambiguous. Germline CDR1 and CDR2: MRHNA and SNTAGT. The CDR3 length is 15 residues. Trimming cost V 7 bases and J 0 bases, with 13 bases left between them. CDR3 sequence reads: CASTFSRVSGNTIYF. The CDR3 DNA follows: TGTGCCAGCACCTTCTCTAGAGTCTCTGGAAACACCATATATTTT.

On this clone: Its ends do not fully match the called genes, so a read error is possible. The J gene is TRBJ1-1, the V gene TRBV10-3, with D possibly matching TRBD1 (5 bases). Germline assignment: CDR1 ENHRY and CDR2 SYGVKD. The CDR3 totals 15 residues. The CDR3 reads CTISEGATANTEAFF. DNA for the CDR3: TGTACCATCAGTGAAGGGGCGACAGCCAACACTGAAGCTTTCTTT.

The J gene is TRBJ2-7, the V gene TRBV19, with D maybe TRBD1 (5 bases). Trimming removed 3 bases at V and 2 bases at J, with 8 bases between. The germline CDR1 and CDR2 sequences are LNHDA and SQIVND (reference sequence). The CDR3 is made up of 13 amino acids. The CDR3 DNA follows: TGTGCCAGTAGTATCCAGGGAACCTACGAGCAGTACTTC. Protein sequence: CASSIQGTYEQYF.

The rearrangement links TRBV7-8 to TRBJ2-7; 11 positions match TRBD1. The CDR3 runs 15 residues. V dropped 6 bases and J dropped 3; count of bases not matched to a gene: 7. Germline values: CDR1 SGHVS, CDR2 FQNEAQ. In DNA form, the CDR3 reads TGTGCCAGCAGGAATCACGGGACAGGGGGCTACGAGCAGTACTTC. Amino acids: CASRNHGTGGYEQYF.

The CDR3 DNA is TGTGCCAGCAGCTCAACGACAGGGCAAGGCTACACCTTC. Translated: CASSSTTGQGYTF. The V call is TRBV7-2, the J call TRBJ1-2; 7 positions match TRBD1. The germline CDR1 and CDR2 sequences are SGHTA and FQGNSA. J was trimmed by 8 bases and V by 4 bases; bases with no gene match: 7. The CDR3 is 13 amino acids.

The chain carries TRBV24-1 and TRBJ2-2; 8 nucleotides align to TRBD1. Germline V gene data show CDR1 as KGHDR and CDR2 as SFDVKD. The ends lost 5 bases at V and 1 base at J; junction bases unmatched: 8. This CDR3 is 17 amino acids long. The chain's CDR3 is CATSGLRTGRNTGELFF. The CDR3, as DNA: TGTGCCACCAGTGGCCTCAGGACAGGGAGGAACACCGGGGAGCTGTTTTTT.

This sequence joins TRBV19 and TRBJ1-1; D ambiguous. Trimming left V 7 bases short and J 0 bases short, with 12 bases between. From germline, CDR1 is LNHDA and CDR2 SQIVND (reference sequence). The CDR3 is made up of 14 amino acids. The DNA for the CDR3 is TGTGCCAGTATTTCGGGATTTTTGAACACTGAAGCTTTCTTT. The encoded protein is CASISGFLNTEAFF.

This CDR3 is CASSFRDTGRGTEAFF. The CDR3 DNA reads as TGTGCCAGCAGCTTTCGGGACACAGGGAGGGGGACTGAAGCTTTCTTT. V and J are TRBV7-9 and TRBJ1-1; a possible D gene is TRBD1 (6 bases). Per germline, CDR1 SEHNR and CDR2 FQNEAQ (reference sequence). This CDR3 spans 16 amino acids. V was cut by 3 bases and J by 5 bases, with 19 bases left in between.

The rearrangement links TRBV6-5 to TRBJ2-3, with D tentatively TRBD2 (6 bases). This CDR3 region has 16 residues. V lost 0 bases and J 8 bases, leaving 18 bases between the germline ends. Germline V gene sequence: CDR1 MNHEY, CDR2 SVGAGI. CDR3 nucleotide sequence: TGTGCCAGCAGTTACTCTTCAGGAGGGGTTGGCGGTACGCAGTATTTT. This codes for CASSYSSGGVGGTQYF.

This clone came up a few times. The chain uses TRBV19 and TRBJ1-5; 7 nucleotides agree with TRBD1. The J segment lost 1 base and the V segment lost 3 bases, leaving 9 bases of the junction unmatched. The CDR3 totals 17 residues. Germline loops: CDR1 LNHDA, CDR2 SQIVND (reference sequence). The CDR3 is CASSMEEGGWSNQPQHF. CDR3 DNA sequence: TGTGCCAGTAGTATGGAGGAAGGGGGCTGGAGCAATCAGCCCCAGCATTTT.

This chain joins TRBV7-9 and TRBJ1-2, with D tentatively TRBD1 (6 bases). The CDR3 sequence is 12 residues long. V was trimmed by 5 bases and J by 2 bases, leaving 6 bases between them. Germline V gene data show CDR1 as SEHNR and CDR2 as FQNEAQ (reference sequence). CDR3 in amino acids: CASSTGNYGYTF. The CDR3 nucleotides read TGTGCCAGCAGCACAGGGAACTATGGCTACACCTTC.

This clone turned up a few times. The DNA of the CDR3 is TGTGCCAGCAGCTTACAGGGGGAGAACCTTAGGAACACTGAAGCTTTCTTT. Its protein product is CASSLQGENLRNTEAFF. This chain links TRBV5-6 with TRBJ1-1; 8 positions match TRBD1. V was pared by 2 bases and J by 1 base, with 10 bases of the junction left unmatched. There are 17 residues in the CDR3. CDR1 is SGHDT and CDR2 is YYEEEE in the germline V gene.

The V call is TRBV6-9, the J call TRBJ1-2, with D perhaps matching TRBD1 (6 bases). Germline assignment: CDR1 MNHGY and CDR2 SVAAGI. The CDR3 spans 16 residues. The V gene lost 5 bases and the J gene lost 4 bases, with 20 bases spanning the gap. For the CDR3, the DNA is TGTGCCAGCAGTCCCAACGCGGGGGGCGCGGGCTATGGCTACACCTTC. Translation: CASSPNAGGAGYGYTF.